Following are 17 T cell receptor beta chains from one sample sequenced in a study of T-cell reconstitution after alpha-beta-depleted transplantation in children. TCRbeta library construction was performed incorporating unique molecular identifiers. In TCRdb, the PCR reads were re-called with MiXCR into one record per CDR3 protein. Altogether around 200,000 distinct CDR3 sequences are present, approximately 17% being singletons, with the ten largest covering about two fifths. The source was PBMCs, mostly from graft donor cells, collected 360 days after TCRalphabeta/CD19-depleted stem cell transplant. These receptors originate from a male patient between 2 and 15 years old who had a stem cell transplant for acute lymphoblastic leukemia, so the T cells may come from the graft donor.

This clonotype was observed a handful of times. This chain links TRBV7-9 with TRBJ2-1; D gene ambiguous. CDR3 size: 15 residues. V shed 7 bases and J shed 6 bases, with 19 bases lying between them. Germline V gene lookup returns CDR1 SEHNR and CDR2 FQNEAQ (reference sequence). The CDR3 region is CASTKRLFETNEQFF. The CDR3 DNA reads TGTGCCAGCACAAAGCGACTCTTCGAAACCAATGAGCAGTTCTTC.

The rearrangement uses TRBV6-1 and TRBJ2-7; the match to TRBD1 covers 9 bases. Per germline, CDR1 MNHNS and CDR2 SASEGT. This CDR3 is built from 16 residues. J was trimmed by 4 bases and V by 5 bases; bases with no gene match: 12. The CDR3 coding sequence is TGTGCCAGCAGTCTCCCGGGACAGGGTAATTATTACGAGCAGTACTTC. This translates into CASSLPGQGNYYEQYF.

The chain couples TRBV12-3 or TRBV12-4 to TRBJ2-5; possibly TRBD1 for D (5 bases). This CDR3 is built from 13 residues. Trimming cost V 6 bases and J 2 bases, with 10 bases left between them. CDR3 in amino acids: CASRTDKQETQYF. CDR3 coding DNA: TGTGCCAGCAGAACGGACAAACAAGAGACCCAGTACTTC.

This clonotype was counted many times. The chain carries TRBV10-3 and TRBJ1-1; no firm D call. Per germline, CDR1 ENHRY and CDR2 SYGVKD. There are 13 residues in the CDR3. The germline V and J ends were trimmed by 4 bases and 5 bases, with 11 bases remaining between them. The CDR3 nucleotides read TGTGCCATCAGTGGGCGGGGTTCGACTGAAGCTTTCTTT. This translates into CAISGRGSTEAFF.

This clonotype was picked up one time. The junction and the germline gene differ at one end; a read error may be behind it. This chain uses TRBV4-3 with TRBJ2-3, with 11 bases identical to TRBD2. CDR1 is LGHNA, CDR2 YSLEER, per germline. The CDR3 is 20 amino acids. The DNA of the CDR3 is TGCGCCAGCAGCCAAGGGTCTGGAAGCGGTAGCGGGGGGGTAACAGAAACGCAGTATTTT. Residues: CASSQGSGSGSGGVTETQYF.

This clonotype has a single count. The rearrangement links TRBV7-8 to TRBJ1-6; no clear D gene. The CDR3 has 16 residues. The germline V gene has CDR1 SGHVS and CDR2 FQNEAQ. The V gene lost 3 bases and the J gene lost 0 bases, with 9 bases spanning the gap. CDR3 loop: CASSLGQHSYNSPLHF. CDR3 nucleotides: TGTGCCAGCAGCTTGGGTCAGCACTCCTATAATTCACCCCTCCACTTT.

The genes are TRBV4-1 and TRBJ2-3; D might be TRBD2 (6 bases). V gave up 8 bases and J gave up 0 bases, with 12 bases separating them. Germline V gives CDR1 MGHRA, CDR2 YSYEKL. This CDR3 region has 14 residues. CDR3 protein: CASAGTWSTDTQYF. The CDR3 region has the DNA TGCGCCAGCGCCGGGACTTGGAGCACAGATACGCAGTATTTT.

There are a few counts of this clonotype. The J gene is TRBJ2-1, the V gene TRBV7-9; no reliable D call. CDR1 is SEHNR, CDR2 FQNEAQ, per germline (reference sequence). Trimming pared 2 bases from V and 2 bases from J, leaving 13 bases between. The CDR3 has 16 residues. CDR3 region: CASSLRRPAAYNEQFF. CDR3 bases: TGTGCCAGCAGCTTACGACGACCTGCTGCCTACAATGAGCAGTTCTTC.

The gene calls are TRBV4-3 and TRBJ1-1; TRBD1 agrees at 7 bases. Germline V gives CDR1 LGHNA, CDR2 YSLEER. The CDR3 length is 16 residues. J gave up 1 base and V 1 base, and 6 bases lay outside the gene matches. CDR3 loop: CASSQGQGEGNTEAFF. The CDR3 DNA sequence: TGCGCCAGCAGCCAAGGACAGGGAGAGGGGAACACTGAAGCTTTCTTT.

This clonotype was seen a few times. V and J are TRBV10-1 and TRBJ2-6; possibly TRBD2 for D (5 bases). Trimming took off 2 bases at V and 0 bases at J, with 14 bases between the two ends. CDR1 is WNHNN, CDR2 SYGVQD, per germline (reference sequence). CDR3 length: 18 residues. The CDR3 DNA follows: TGCGCCAGCAGTGAGGGAGGCCTATCGGGCTCTGGGGCCAACGTCCTGACTTTC. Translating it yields CASSEGGLSGSGANVLTF.

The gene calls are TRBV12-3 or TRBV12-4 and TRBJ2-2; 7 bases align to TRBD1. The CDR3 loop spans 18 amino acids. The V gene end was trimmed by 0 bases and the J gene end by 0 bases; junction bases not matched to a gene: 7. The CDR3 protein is CASSLAPGRGSNTGELFF. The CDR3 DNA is TGTGCCAGCAGTTTAGCGCCAGGCAGGGGGTCGAACACCGGGGAGCTGTTTTTT.

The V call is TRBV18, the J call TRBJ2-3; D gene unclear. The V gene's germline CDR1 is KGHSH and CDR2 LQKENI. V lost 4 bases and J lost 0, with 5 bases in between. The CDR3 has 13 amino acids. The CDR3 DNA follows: TGTGCCAGCTCACACTCTAGCACAGATACGCAGTATTTT. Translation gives CASSHSSTDTQYF.

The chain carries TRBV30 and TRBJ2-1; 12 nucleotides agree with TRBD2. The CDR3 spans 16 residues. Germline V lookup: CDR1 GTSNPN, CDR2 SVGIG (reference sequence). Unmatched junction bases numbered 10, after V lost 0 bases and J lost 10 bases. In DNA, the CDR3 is TGTGCCTGGAGTGTGCTTCTAGCGGGGGGGCCCGGGGAGCAGTTCTTC. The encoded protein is CAWSVLLAGGPGEQFF. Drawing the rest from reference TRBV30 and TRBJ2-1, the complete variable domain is SQTIHQWPATLVQPVGSPLSLECTVEGTSNPNLYWYRQAAGRGLQLLFYSVGIGQISSEVPQNLSASRPQDRQFILSSKKLLLSDSGFYLCAWSVLLAGGPGEQFFGPGTRLTVL.

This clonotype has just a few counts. DNA for the CDR3: TGCGCCAGCAGCTTGCGGGGGGTACCCTCCTACGAGCAGTACTTC. This sequence encodes CASSLRGVPSYEQYF. The chain combines TRBV5-1 with TRBJ2-7; 7 bases map to TRBD2. Germline trimming cut 1 base from V and 0 bases from J; bases unmatched to any gene: 4. The V gene's germline CDR1 is SGHRS and CDR2 YFSETQ. CDR3 length: 15 amino acids. The full variable domain, completed using reference TRBV5-1 and TRBJ2-7, is KAGVTQTPRYLIKTRGQQVTLSCSPISGHRSVSWYQQTPGQGLQFLFEYFSETQRNKGNFPGRFSGRQFSNSRSEMNVSTLELGDSALYLCASSLRGVPSYEQYFGPGTRLTVT.

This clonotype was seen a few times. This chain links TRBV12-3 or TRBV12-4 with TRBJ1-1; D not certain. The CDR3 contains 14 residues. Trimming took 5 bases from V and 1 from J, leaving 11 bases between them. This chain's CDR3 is CASSLDMQNTEAFF. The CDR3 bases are TGTGCCAGCAGTCTCGACATGCAGAACACTGAAGCTTTCTTT.

The CDR3, as DNA: TGTGCCTGCTGCCTGGTGCGCTCCGGGACAGCGAACACCGGGGAGCTGTTTTTT. Its protein product is CACCLVRSGTANTGELFF. This chain uses TRBV3-1 with TRBJ2-2, with 7 nucleotides matching TRBD1. CDR3 length: 18 residues. From germline, CDR1 is LGHDT and CDR2 YNNKEL (reference sequence). With V trimmed by 11 bases and J by 0 bases, 18 bases remained unmatched. The complete variable domain, with remaining parts taken from reference TRBV3-1 and TRBJ2-2, reads DTAVSQTPKYLVTQMGNDKSIKCEQNLGHDTMYWYKQDSKKFLKIMFSYNNKELIINETVPNRFSPKSPDKAHLNLHINSLELGDSAVYFCACCLVRSGTANTGELFFGEGSRLTVL.

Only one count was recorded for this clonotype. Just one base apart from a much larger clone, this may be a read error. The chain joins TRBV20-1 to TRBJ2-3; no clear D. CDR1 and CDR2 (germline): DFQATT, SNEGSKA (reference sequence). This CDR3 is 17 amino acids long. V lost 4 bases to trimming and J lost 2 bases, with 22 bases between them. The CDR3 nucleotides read TGCAGTGCTATCCCCTCCACAACAGTCGGCGACACAGATACGCAGTATTTT. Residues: CSAIPSTTVGDTDTQYF.